The 10 T cell receptor beta chains below were found in one sample sequenced in a study of blood T cell repertoires in COVID-19. Using immunoSEQ multiplex PCR, the repertoire was profiled, and TCRdb retains in-frame clones only, with some absent. The sample records 250,000 to 300,000 clones, 86% being singletons. Source material: peripheral blood. The receptors originated from a woman between 25 and 40 years old with active or convalescent COVID-19.

This sequence joins TRBV9 and TRBJ1-2, with TRBD1 matching 7 bases. V trimming: 4 bases; J trimming: 4 bases; junction bases outside the gene matches: 10. The CDR3 length is 15 residues. Looked up from germline, CDR1 is SGDLS and CDR2 is YYNGEE. The CDR3 bases are TGTGCCAGCAGCCCCGGACAGGCGAGAAGCTATGGCTACACCTTC. Its translation: CASSPGQARSYGYTF.

This clone was observed once. The chain employs TRBV9 and TRBJ2-2; TRBD1 agrees at 7 bases. Trimming removed 4 bases from V and 1 base from J; junction bases left unmatched: 10. This CDR3 spans 17 amino acids. Germline V gives CDR1 SGDLS, CDR2 YYNGEE. The CDR3 here is CASSNTRTGKNTGELFF. The CDR3 DNA reads as TGTGCCAGCAGCAACACCCGGACAGGAAAGAACACCGGGGAGCTGTTTTTT.

This sequence joins TRBV20-1 and TRBJ2-5, with D possibly being TRBD2 (5 bases). The CDR3 totals 13 residues. The V end was cut by 3 bases, the J end by 5 bases, with 13 bases between. Per the germline V gene, CDR1 is DFQATT and CDR2 is SNEGSKA (reference sequence). CDR3 region: CSASIPGEETQYF. In DNA form, the CDR3 reads TGCAGTGCTAGTATCCCTGGGGAGGAGACCCAGTACTTC.

This clone occurred once. The V and J genes are TRBV18 and TRBJ2-7; the D gene is possibly TRBD1 (8 bases). This CDR3 is 14 amino acids long. The V end was cut by 3 bases, the J end by 3 bases, with 12 bases between. Germline V gene data show CDR1 as KGHSH and CDR2 as LQKENI. CDR3 sequence: CASSPTGGDYEQYF. DNA of the CDR3: TGTGCCAGCTCACCTACAGGGGGGGACTACGAGCAGTACTTC.

The V call is TRBV30, the J call TRBJ2-3; 8 bases align to TRBD2. The CDR3 totals 13 residues. In germline, CDR1 is GTSNPN, CDR2 SVGIG (reference sequence). After removal of 5 bases from V and 4 bases from J, the junction contained 5 bases not matched to a gene. The CDR3 DNA reads as TGTGCCTGGGGGGGGACTAGGGCAGATACGCAGTATTTT. Its translation is CAWGGTRADTQYF.

The chain has TRBV7-8 and TRBJ2-7; 8 nucleotides agree with TRBD2. The ends lost 2 bases at V and 4 bases at J; junction bases unmatched: 16. Germline V CDR1 and CDR2: SGHVS, FQNEAQ. The CDR3 consists of 18 residues. The DNA for the CDR3 is TGTGCCAGCAGCTTATCGGTTTCGCGGGGGGCCCAGCTTTACGAGCAGTACTTC. It encodes CASSLSVSRGAQLYEQYF.

This chain uses TRBV30 with TRBJ2-7; 8 positions agree with TRBD1. Germline-derived CDR1 and CDR2 are GTSNPN and SVGIG (reference sequence). With 0 bases clipped from V and 3 bases from J, the junction kept 16 bases outside the gene matches. This CDR3 has 18 residues. In DNA, the CDR3 is TGTGCCTGGAGTGTGGAGGTCAACCGGGACAGGACTATCTACGAGCAGTACTTC. Translating it yields CAWSVEVNRDRTIYEQYF. The complete variable domain, with remaining parts taken from reference TRBV30 and TRBJ2-7, reads SQTIHQWPATLVQPVGSPLSLECTVEGTSNPNLYWYRQAAGRGLQLLFYSVGIGQISSEVPQNLSASRPQDRQFILSSKKLLLSDSGFYLCAWSVEVNRDRTIYEQYFGPGTRLTVT.

This clone was counted a single time. The V and J genes are TRBV4-2 and TRBJ2-1, with TRBD2 matching over 10 bases. CDR1 LGHNA and CDR2 YNFKEQ come from the germline V gene. This CDR3 has 16 residues. The J segment lost 8 bases and the V segment lost 2 bases, leaving 9 bases of the junction unmatched. DNA of the CDR3: TGTGCCAGCAGCCAATCGGAGCGGGGGGGCCCGGATGAGCAGTTCTTC. It yields the protein CASSQSERGGPDEQFF.

This chain connects TRBV14 to TRBJ2-1, with 9 bases that match TRBD2. Germline V lookup: CDR1 SGHDN, CDR2 FVKESK. The J segment lost 7 bases and the V segment lost 4 bases, leaving 8 bases of the junction unmatched. The CDR3 is 15 amino acids. The CDR3 DNA reads as TGTGCCAGCAGCCCAACAAGCGGGGGGTTTAATGAGCAGTTCTTC. Amino acids: CASSPTSGGFNEQFF.

This sequence joins TRBV30 and TRBJ2-7; 8 nucleotides line up with TRBD1. V was clipped by 2 bases and J by 5 bases; unmatched bases: 2. The CDR3 is 12 amino acids. The V gene's germline CDR1 is GTSNPN and CDR2 SVGIG (reference sequence). The CDR3 region is CAWSTGGNEQYF. CDR3 DNA sequence: TGTGCCTGGAGTACAGGGGGGAACGAGCAGTACTTC.